The 20 T cell receptor beta chains presented below share a single source sample, sequenced in a study of chemoradiotherapy in HPV16-positive cancers. Method: immunoSEQ multiplex PCR; TCRdb's copy keeps in-frame clones and lacks some. This table holds 3,600 or so clones, around 94% found once. Specimen collection occurred from a patient who underwent chemoradiotherapy. These receptors were obtained from a human donor with HPV-associated anogenital cancer.

The CDR3 spells CSDRDRGRVGGYTF. CDR3 DNA: TGCAGCGACCGGGACAGGGGGCGAGTTGGGGGCTACACCTTC. This sequence joins TRBV29-1 and TRBJ1-2, with 12 bases identical to TRBD1. The ends lost 7 bases at V and 8 bases at J; junction bases unmatched: 11. The CDR3 consists of 14 residues. CDR1 and CDR2 (germline): SQVTM, ANQGSEA.

The J gene is TRBJ2-3, the V gene TRBV27; perhaps TRBD2 as D (5 bases). CDR3 length: 16 amino acids. Trimming removed 0 bases at V and 2 bases at J, with 12 bases between. CDR1 and CDR2 (germline): MNHEY, SMNVEV (reference sequence). CDR3 sequence reads: CASSLSSGEFTDTQYF. The DNA for the CDR3 is TGTGCCAGCAGTTTATCATCCGGGGAATTCACAGATACGCAGTATTTT.

This clone was observed once. CDR3 in DNA: TGCGCCAGCAGCTTGGAGGGTGGTACGCAGTATTTT. Translation gives CASSLEGGTQYF. This chain uses TRBV5-1 with TRBJ2-3; D remains unclear. The ends were cut back, 0 bases at V and 8 bases at J, with 7 bases in the middle. CDR3 length equals 12 residues. Per germline, CDR1 SGHRS and CDR2 YFSETQ.

This chain connects TRBV6-5 to TRBJ1-2; 8 bases are a match to TRBD1. Germline CDR1 reads MNHEY; CDR2 reads SVGAGI. V trimming: 0 bases; J trimming: 4 bases; junction bases outside the gene matches: 7. This CDR3 has 16 residues. CDR3 nucleotides: TGTGCCAGCAGTTACTCCACAGGGGGGGCCTTCTATGGCTACACCTTC. Translating it yields CASSYSTGGAFYGYTF.

The rearrangement uses TRBV7-2 and TRBJ2-3, with 10 bases identical to TRBD2. This CDR3 has 15 residues. Germline V gene sequence: CDR1 SGHTA, CDR2 FQGNSA. V was pared by 1 base and J by 5 bases, with 3 bases of the junction left unmatched. The CDR3 spells CASSLVAGGQDTQYF. In nucleotides, the CDR3 is TGTGCCAGCAGCTTAGTAGCGGGGGGCCAAGATACGCAGTATTTT.

V is TRBV9 and J is TRBJ1-3, with D possibly TRBD1 on 6 matching bases. CDR3 size: 15 residues. With 4 bases removed from V and 0 bases from J, the gap between germline ends came to 11 bases. Germline assignment: CDR1 SGDLS and CDR2 YYNGEE. CDR3 DNA: TGTGCCAGCAGCAGTACAGGGAGCTCTGGAAACACCATATATTTT. It is translated as CASSSTGSSGNTIYF.

The V gene is TRBV7-9, the J gene TRBJ1-5; D is undetermined. CDR1 and CDR2 from the germline V gene are SEHNR and FQNEAQ (reference sequence). Trimming removed 5 bases at V and 3 bases at J, with 5 bases between. The CDR3 consists of 12 residues. The CDR3 nucleotides are TGTGCCAGCAGCCGCTACAATCAGCCCCAGCATTTT. Translated: CASSRYNQPQHF.

The gene calls are TRBV25-1 and TRBJ2-3; D may correspond to TRBD1 or TRBD2 (5 bases each). CDR1 is MGHDK, CDR2 SYGVNS, per germline. The CDR3 length is 16 residues. V gave up 5 bases and J gave up 0 bases, with 15 bases separating them. The CDR3, as DNA: TGTGCCAGCAGTCAGGGTCTAGCCGCTAGCACAGATACGCAGTATTTT. It encodes CASSQGLAASTDTQYF.

The chain carries TRBV5-4 and TRBJ2-1; TRBD2 matches at 7 bases. CDR1 SGHNT and CDR2 YYREEE come from the germline V gene (reference sequence). The ends lost 1 base at V and 9 bases at J; junction bases unmatched: 10. The CDR3 consists of 15 residues. This chain's CDR3 is CASSLMSGGRAEQFF. The CDR3 region has the DNA TGTGCCAGCAGCTTGATGTCGGGAGGAAGGGCTGAGCAGTTCTTC.

V is TRBV7-2 and J is TRBJ2-1; 10 bases are a match to TRBD2. V gave up 5 bases and J gave up 5 bases; unmatched junction bases: 6. Germline V lookup: CDR1 SGHTA, CDR2 FQGNSA. The CDR3 has 15 amino acids. The CDR3 DNA reads as TGTGCCAGCAGCGTGGGACTAGCGAAGAACAATGAGCAGTTCTTC. Protein product: CASSVGLAKNNEQFF.

This chain connects TRBV19 to TRBJ2-1, with D unclear. The ends were cut back, 6 bases at V and 0 bases at J, with 12 bases in the middle. CDR1 is LNHDA, CDR2 SQIVND, per germline (reference sequence). The CDR3 spans 15 residues. In DNA, the CDR3 is TGTGCCAGTAGCACCGACTTGAGCTCCTACAATGAGCAGTTCTTC. Translation: CASSTDLSSYNEQFF.

This sequence joins TRBV11-2 and TRBJ2-5; D gene uncertain. The CDR3 covers 15 residues. Germline CDR1 reads SGHAT; CDR2 reads FQNNGV. Between the trimmed V and J ends, which lost 0 bases and 4 bases, there was a span of 12 bases. CDR3 sequence (DNA): TGTGCCAGCAGCTTAGAGTTTCAGGCTTCAGAGACCCAGTACTTC. Protein product: CASSLEFQASETQYF.

The chain carries TRBV6-5 and TRBJ1-1, with TRBD1 matching over 8 bases. CDR1 and CDR2 (germline): MNHEY, SVGAGI. V shed 6 bases, J shed 8 bases, and the junction held 11 bases outside the gene matches. The CDR3 has 14 amino acids. The DNA for the CDR3 is TGTGCCAGCAGCCGACAGGGGACCCTATCCGAAGCTTTCTTT. Translation: CASSRQGTLSEAFF.

This chain uses TRBV5-1 with TRBJ1-3; D gene unclear. Trimming cost V 4 bases and J 0 bases, with 11 bases left between them. The CDR3 covers 15 residues. The germline CDR1 and CDR2 sequences are SGHRS and YFSETQ. This chain's CDR3 is CASSPGSFSGNTIYF. CDR3 coding DNA: TGCGCCAGCAGCCCCGGATCCTTCTCTGGAAACACCATATATTTT.

This chain connects TRBV6-5 to TRBJ2-3, with D possibly being TRBD1 (6 bases). The CDR3 totals 13 residues. Trimming took off 7 bases at V and 4 bases at J, with 12 bases between the two ends. Germline CDR1 is MNHEY and CDR2 is SVGAGI. The CDR3 DNA is TGTGCCAGCACTCGACCAGGGGCAGATACGCAGTATTTT. Translation: CASTRPGADTQYF.

This chain joins TRBV11-2 and TRBJ2-3; 8 bases map to TRBD1. J gave up 3 bases and V 1 base, and 3 bases lay outside the gene matches. This CDR3 has 15 residues. The germline V gene encodes CDR1 SGHAT and CDR2 FQNNGV. CDR3: CASSLGTGLTDTQYF. CDR3 bases: TGTGCCAGCAGCTTAGGGACAGGGTTAACAGATACGCAGTATTTT.

This sequence joins TRBV29-1 and TRBJ2-5; D is tentatively TRBD1 or TRBD2 (6 bases each). Trimming removed 4 bases at V and 5 bases at J, with 17 bases between. Germline CDR1 and CDR2: SQVTM and ANQGSEA. This CDR3 has 14 residues. CDR3 loop: CSVVRGRGGETQYF. CDR3 DNA: TGCAGCGTTGTCCGCGGGCGAGGGGGGGAGACCCAGTACTTC.

The chain carries TRBV6-5 and TRBJ2-7; the D is unclear. Trimming removed 6 bases from V and 0 bases from J, with 12 bases in between. This CDR3 is built from 14 residues. The V gene's germline CDR1 is MNHEY and CDR2 SVGAGI. CDR3 in DNA: TGTGCCAGCAGACCGCGGACGGCCTCCTACGAGCAGTACTTC. Residues: CASRPRTASYEQYF.

In this sample, this clone turned up once. The rearrangement uses TRBV19 and TRBJ2-1; maybe TRBD2 (6 bases). The CDR3 is made up of 15 amino acids. The germline V and J ends were trimmed by 4 bases and 6 bases, with 16 bases remaining between them. From germline, CDR1 is LNHDA and CDR2 SQIVND (reference sequence). The chain's CDR3 is CASSTGLLGSNEQFF. The CDR3 nucleotides are TGTGCCAGTAGTACGGGACTCCTCGGGTCCAATGAGCAGTTCTTC. Using reference TRBV19 and TRBJ2-1 for the parts outside the CDR3, the full variable domain is DGGITQSPKYLFRKEGQNVTLSCEQNLNHDAMYWYRQDPGQGLRLIYYSQIVNDFQKGDIAEGYSVSREKKESFPLTVTSAQKNPTAFYLCASSTGLLGSNEQFFGPGTRLTVL.

The chain couples TRBV7-6 to TRBJ2-5; perhaps D is TRBD1 or TRBD2 (5 bases each). The CDR3 runs to 15 residues. From germline, CDR1 is SGHVS and CDR2 FNYEAQ. Trimming pared 4 bases from V and 4 bases from J, leaving 16 bases between. CDR3 bases: TGTGCCAGCAGCTCCGCGAGGGGTGTTCGAGAGACCCAGTACTTC. It yields the protein CASSSARGVRETQYF.